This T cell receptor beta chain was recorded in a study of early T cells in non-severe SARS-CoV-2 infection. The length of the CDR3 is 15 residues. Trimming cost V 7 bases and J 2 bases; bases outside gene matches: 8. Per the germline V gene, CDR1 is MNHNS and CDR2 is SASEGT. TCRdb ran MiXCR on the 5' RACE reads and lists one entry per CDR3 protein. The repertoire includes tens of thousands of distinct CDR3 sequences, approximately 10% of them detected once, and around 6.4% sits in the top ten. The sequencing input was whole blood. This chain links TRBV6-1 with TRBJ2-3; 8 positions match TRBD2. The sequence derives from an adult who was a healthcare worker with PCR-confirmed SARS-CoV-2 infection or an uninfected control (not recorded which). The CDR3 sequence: CASTTPGLDTDTQYF. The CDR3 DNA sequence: TGTGCCAGCACCACGCCGGGACTAGACACAGATACGCAGTATTTT.